Listed below are T cell receptor beta chains from one sample, sequenced in a study of shared clonotypes between healthy human individuals. The repertoire was sequenced with immunoSEQ multiplex PCR; TCRdb's copy has only in-frame clones and lacks some. This repertoire shows 2,500,000 or so clones, 93% found once; its top ten account for approximately 0.36%. Sequences were obtained from naive CD4+ T cells from PBMCs. The receptor source for this set is a man between 18 and 29 years old in good health. Some clones in this sample may be carry-over from other donors' samples. CDR3s include the opening cysteine and the closing phenylalanine or tryptophan. A D gene is named only where the DNA matches it firmly. Clone size is stated in some rows and not others, as once, few, many or a class when expanded.

V	D	size	J	DNA	CDR3
TRBV10-2	-	-	TRBJ2-7	TGCGCCAGCAGTGCCGTTTCTTGGGACACTCCCTACGAGCAGTACTTC	CASSAVSWDTPYEQYF
TRBV6-6	-	-	TRBJ1-1	TGTGCCAGCAGTCCCCCCGGGGGGCGAACTGAAGCTTTCTTT	CASSPPGGRTEAFF
TRBV28	TRBD1	-	TRBJ2-7	TGTGCCAGCAGTTTATGGGACAGGGGGCAGAACGAGCAGTACTTC	CASSLWDRGQNEQYF
TRBV6-5	-	-	TRBJ1-2	TGTGCCAGCAGTCCCTACAACTATGGCTACACCTTC	CASSPYNYGYTF
TRBV11-2	-	once	TRBJ1-2	TGTGCCAGCAGCCCCCTCCTGGGGGGGGGCCATGGCTACACCTTC	CASSPLLGGGHGYTF
TRBV7-6	TRBD1	-	TRBJ2-6	TGTGCCAGCAGCTCCAGGGGGCTCGGGGCCAACGTCCTGACTTTC	CASSSRGLGANVLTF
TRBV28	-	-	TRBJ1-1	TGTGCCAGCAGTGACAGGTACACTGAAGCTTTCTTT	CASSDRYTEAFF
TRBV10-3	TRBD1	-	TRBJ1-1	TGTGCCATCAGTTTATCAGGGGGCACTGAAGCTTTCTTT	CAISLSGGTEAFF
TRBV30	-	few	TRBJ2-3	TGTGCCTGGAGCCCGGGATCCCCAGATACGCAGTATTTT	CAWSPGSPDTQYF
TRBV10-3	-	-	TRBJ1-5	TGTGCCATCAGTTCCATCCTCGGGACCGCCCTAGGGGGCAATCAGCCCCAGCATTTT	CAISSILGTALGGNQPQHF
TRBV5-8	-	-	TRBJ2-1	TGTGCCAGCAGCTCGGGCCTAGCGTTTTCCTACAATGAGCAGTTCTTC	CASSSGLAFSYNEQFF
TRBV25-1	-	-	TRBJ1-5	TGTGCCAGCAGGACAGAGGGACAGCCCCAGCATTTT	CASRTEGQPQHF
TRBV21-1	-	-	TRBJ2-1	TGTGCCAGCATCGAATCGACTATCTCCTACAATGAGCAGTTCTTC	CASIESTISYNEQFF
TRBV19	TRBD1	-	TRBJ1-5	TGTGCCAGTAGTCAAGGTCAGGGGGGCAGCAATCAGCCCCAGCATTTT	CASSQGQGGSNQPQHF
TRBV13	TRBD1	-	TRBJ2-1	TGTGCCAGCAGCCCCCGTCGGACAGGCCAGGATGAGCAGTTCTTC	CASSPRRTGQDEQFF
TRBV30	TRBD2	few	TRBJ2-1	TGTGCCTGGTTAGCGGGAGCGTACGAGCAGTTCTTC	CAWLAGAYEQFF
TRBV19	TRBD1	once	TRBJ2-7	TGTGCCAGTAGTATCGCGACAGGGACACCAGAACAGTACTTC	CASSIATGTPEQYF
TRBV9	TRBD2	-	TRBJ2-5	TGTGCCAGCAGCGCCCCGGGACTAGCGGGAGAGACCCAGTACTTC	CASSAPGLAGETQYF
TRBV11-3	TRBD1	-	TRBJ2-1	TGTGCCAGCAGCTGGACAGGGGCATCCTACAATGAGCAGTTCTTC	CASSWTGASYNEQFF